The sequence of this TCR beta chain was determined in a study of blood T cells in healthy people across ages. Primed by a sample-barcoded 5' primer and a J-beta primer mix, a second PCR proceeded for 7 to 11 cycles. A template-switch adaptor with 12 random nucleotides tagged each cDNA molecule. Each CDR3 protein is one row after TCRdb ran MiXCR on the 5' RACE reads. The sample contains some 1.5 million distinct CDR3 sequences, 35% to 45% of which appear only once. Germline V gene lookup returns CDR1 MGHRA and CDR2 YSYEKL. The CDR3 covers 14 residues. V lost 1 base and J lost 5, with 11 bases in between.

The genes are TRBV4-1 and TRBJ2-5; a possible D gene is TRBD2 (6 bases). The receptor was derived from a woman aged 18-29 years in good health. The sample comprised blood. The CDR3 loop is CASSQGSAGETQYF. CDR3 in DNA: TGCGCCAGCAGCCAAGGATCGGCGGGGGAGACCCAGTACTTC.